Included here is one T cell receptor beta chain sequence, with context. The authors' processing: Counts of nucleated cells, estimated from reference gene primer amplification, were obtained. Some clones are missing from TCRdb's copy, which holds only in-frame ones; the method was immunoSEQ multiplex PCR. That table gives V, J and clone size, and the DNA gave D and trimming. This sample has about 170,000 clones, with roughly 86% found just once. These data are taken from a study of blood T cell repertoires in COVID-19. In the study overall: Specimens from acute and convalescent COVID-19 originated in the United States, Italy and Spain. Sources were T cells, B-cell-depleted T cells, or PBMCs; the material itself was cDNA or gDNA.

One Seattle source followed patients from active infection through their disease course. V lost 4 bases to trimming and J lost 2 bases, with 8 bases between them. Germline V CDR1 and CDR2: MNHEY, SMNVEV (reference sequence). The CDR3 totals 13 residues. The chain joins TRBV27 to TRBJ1-1; D gene ambiguous. Sequenced sample: peripheral blood. The TCR originated in a woman of 80 years or more with COVID-19, enrolled during active disease. CDR3 sequence reads: CASSYQTNTEAFF. The CDR3, as DNA: TGTGCCAGCAGTTACCAGACTAACACTGAAGCTTTCTTT.